The 3 T cell receptor beta chains given below trace back to one sample, sequenced in a study of early T cells in non-severe SARS-CoV-2 infection. TCRdb reanalysed the 5' RACE reads using MiXCR and keeps one entry per CDR3 protein. This table holds around 78,000 distinct CDR3 sequences, over 9.5% found once. This specimen consisted of whole blood, obtained at baseline. The receptors were gathered from an adult who was a healthcare worker with PCR-confirmed SARS-CoV-2 infection or an uninfected control (not recorded which).

This clonotype was seen a handful of times. CDR3 DNA sequence: TGTGCCAGCACCCCACGGCTTGATGGGGAACAGTTCTTC. Residues: CASTPRLDGEQFF. The V gene is TRBV14, the J gene TRBJ2-1; D ambiguous. V shed 7 bases and J shed 13 bases, with 20 bases lying between them. CDR3 size: 13 residues. Germline V gene sequence: CDR1 SGHDN, CDR2 FVKESK.

V and J are TRBV15 and TRBJ2-3; D gene ambiguous. Germline V CDR1 and CDR2: LNHNV, YYDKDF (reference sequence). Trimming removed 1 base from V and 6 bases from J, with 17 bases in between. The CDR3 length is 16 residues. CDR3 loop: CATSRVSFGYADTQYF. The CDR3 DNA reads as TGTGCCACCAGCAGAGTTAGTTTCGGGTATGCGGATACGCAGTATTTT. The full variable domain, completed using reference TRBV15 and TRBJ2-3, is DAMVIQNPRYQVTQFGKPVTLSCSQTLNHNVMYWYQQKSSQAPKLLFHYYDKDFNNEADTPDNFQSRRPNTSFCFLDIRSPGLGDTAMYLCATSRVSFGYADTQYFGPGTRLTVL.

This clonotype appeared many times. The genes are TRBV2 and TRBJ1-1; no clear D gene. V gave up 8 bases and J gave up 4 bases, with 11 bases separating them. Germline CDR1 and CDR2: SNHLY and FYNNEI. The CDR3 length is 12 residues. This chain's CDR3 is CASEGRGTEAFF. CDR3 nucleotide sequence: TGTGCCAGCGAAGGCCGGGGCACTGAAGCTTTCTTT. Looking up the rest from reference TRBV2 and TRBJ1-1 gives the full variable domain: EPEVTQTPSHQVTQMGQEVILRCVPISNHLYFYWYRQILGQKVEFLVSFYNNEISEKSEIFDDQFSVERPDGSNFTLKIRSTKLEDSAMYFCASEGRGTEAFFGQGTRLTVV.